Shown below are 27 T cell receptor beta chains from a single sample sequenced in a study of cytomegalovirus exposure and HLA in healthy donors. The primer mix had 60 Vbeta and 13 Jbeta primers. TCRdb's table, derived via immunoSEQ multiplex PCR, lists solely in-frame clones and lacks some. The sample holds approximately 150,000 clones, about 80% seen once. Sequenced: PBMCs. All receptors come from a man aged 40-49 years in good health and CMV-seronegative.

The chain links TRBV20-1 to TRBJ2-3; D gene ambiguous. This CDR3 is 10 amino acids long. V gave up 7 bases and J gave up 3 bases, with 5 bases separating them. The germline V gene encodes CDR1 DFQATT and CDR2 SNEGSKA (reference sequence). The CDR3 sequence: CSVPTDTQYF. In nucleotides, the CDR3 is TGCAGTGTCCCAACAGATACGCAGTATTTT.

The rearrangement joins TRBV7-7 to TRBJ2-7, with TRBD2 as a possible D gene (5 bases). Germline V gene data show CDR1 as SSHAT and CDR2 as FNYEAQ (reference sequence). The CDR3 consists of 14 residues. The CDR3 DNA reads as TGTGCTAGCAGCTTAGCGCTGGGCCCAGTCGAGCAGTACGTC. Translated: CASSLALGPVEQYV.

The V gene is TRBV10-3, the J gene TRBJ1-1; weak D call: TRBD1 (5 bases). The V gene lost 6 bases and the J gene lost 4 bases, with 12 bases spanning the gap. Per the germline V gene, CDR1 is ENHRY and CDR2 is SYGVKD. This CDR3 has 13 residues. The CDR3 coding sequence is TGTGCCATCAGGTCTGCGGGGGGCACTGAAGCTTTCTTT. It codes for CAIRSAGGTEAFF.

V gene TRBV11-2 combines with J gene TRBJ1-3; 8 bases match TRBD1. CDR1 SGHAT and CDR2 FQNNGV come from the germline V gene. J gave up 7 bases and V 1 base, and 6 bases lay outside the gene matches. The CDR3 totals 15 residues. The CDR3 sequence: CASSLGRDRRNTIYF. DNA of the CDR3: TGTGCCAGCAGCTTAGGCCGGGACAGGCGGAACACCATATATTTT. The full variable domain, completed using reference TRBV11-2 and TRBJ1-3, is EAGVAQSPRYKIIEKRQSVAFWCNPISGHATLYWYQQILGQGPKLLIQFQNNGVVDDSQLPKDRFSAERLKGVDSTLKIQPAKLEDSAVYLCASSLGRDRRNTIYFGEGSWLTVV.

The chain carries TRBV7-3 and TRBJ2-4; the D gene is possibly TRBD2 (5 bases). The V end was cut by 5 bases, the J end by 7 bases, with 12 bases between. Germline CDR1 and CDR2: SGHTA and FQGTGA. CDR3 length: 13 residues. The CDR3 protein is CASSPEGVNIQYF. The CDR3 nucleotides are TGTGCCAGCAGCCCAGAGGGAGTGAACATTCAGTACTTC.

CDR3 nucleotide sequence: TGTGCCAGCTCCCCGGGACTAGCGGGAGCTAGTGACTACGAGCAGTACTTC. Translating it yields CASSPGLAGASDYEQYF. The chain uses TRBV18 and TRBJ2-7; the match to TRBD2 covers 14 bases. Losses at the gene ends were 6 bases for V and 3 bases for J; bases not matched to a gene: 10. CDR1 and CDR2 from the germline V gene are KGHSH and LQKENI. The CDR3 loop spans 17 amino acids.

Written as DNA, the CDR3 is TGTGCCAGCAGCTTCCCCTCTAGCGGCGGGTACGAGCAGTACTTC. Amino acid sequence: CASSFPSSGGYEQYF. The chain combines TRBV13 with TRBJ2-7; 7 bases map to TRBD2. J was trimmed by 4 bases and V by 3 bases; bases with no gene match: 9. This CDR3 contains 15 residues. CDR1 is PRHDT, CDR2 FYEKMQ, per germline (reference sequence).

There are a few counts of this clone. In the same sample, other DNA sequences code for this CDR3. V is TRBV7-2 and J is TRBJ2-5; TRBD2 matches at 8 bases. In germline, CDR1 is SGHTA, CDR2 FQGNSA. The V gene end was trimmed by 5 bases and the J gene end by 1 base; junction bases not matched to a gene: 3. This CDR3 spans 14 amino acids. The CDR3 sequence: CASSLGLAQETQYF. In nucleotides, the CDR3 is TGTGCCAGCAGCCTCGGACTAGCCCAAGAGACCCAGTACTTC.

The DNA for the CDR3 is TGTGCCAGCAGCTACGCGGGAGGGTCCTCGCAGTATTTT. Translation: CASSYAGGSSQYF. The chain combines TRBV7-6 with TRBJ2-3; 9 positions match TRBD2. Germline CDR1 reads SGHVS; CDR2 reads FNYEAQ. The CDR3 loop spans 13 amino acids. The V and J ends lost 4 bases and 10 bases, in that order; junction bases with no gene match: 6.

This chain uses TRBV5-1 with TRBJ2-5; the match to TRBD2 covers 13 bases. The junction had 11 bases not matched to a gene; V was cut back by 7 bases and J by 5 bases. CDR1 and CDR2 from the germline V gene are SGHRS and YFSETQ. This CDR3 has 16 amino acids. The CDR3 loop is CASQALAGGPVETQYF. In DNA, the CDR3 is TGCGCCAGCCAGGCACTAGCGGGAGGGCCTGTCGAGACCCAGTACTTC. Full variable domain (outside the CDR3, taken from reference TRBV5-1 and TRBJ2-5): KAGVTQTPRYLIKTRGQQVTLSCSPISGHRSVSWYQQTPGQGLQFLFEYFSETQRNKGNFPGRFSGRQFSNSRSEMNVSTLELGDSALYLCASQALAGGPVETQYFGPGTRLLVL.

The V call is TRBV6-7, the J call TRBJ2-3, with D unclear. TRBV6-7 is flagged as an ORF with uncertain function. Deletions cut 11 bases from V and 0 bases from J, with 15 bases between. CDR3 length: 14 residues. CDR3 bases: TGTGCCCGGCCTGTTGCGGAAAGCACAGATACGCAGTATTTT. Residues: CARPVAESTDTQYF.

The chain recombines TRBV28 with TRBJ1-5, with TRBD1 matching 8 bases. V shed 6 bases and J 10 bases; nucleotides not matched to a gene: 14. This CDR3 spans 15 amino acids. CDR1 MDHEN and CDR2 SYDVKM come from the germline V gene. The DNA of the CDR3 is TGTGCCAGCAGCCCCGACAGGGGACAAGGAGAACCCCAGCATTTT. As protein: CASSPDRGQGEPQHF.

This chain links TRBV25-1 with TRBJ1-2, with D maybe TRBD1 (5 bases). Trimming stripped 1 base from V and 2 bases from J, with 11 bases between. Germline V gene data show CDR1 as MGHDK and CDR2 as SYGVNS. The CDR3 is 15 amino acids. This chain's CDR3 is CASSESAGHNYGYTF. CDR3 nucleotide sequence: TGTGCCAGCAGTGAATCCGCGGGGCACAACTATGGCTACACCTTC.

The J gene is TRBJ2-1, the V gene TRBV7-2; 8 nucleotides match TRBD2. Germline V CDR1 and CDR2: SGHTA, FQGNSA. This CDR3 comprises 14 residues. Unmatched junction bases numbered 4, after V lost 5 bases and J lost 4 bases. This CDR3 is CASSGASGYNEQFF. CDR3 nucleotide sequence: TGTGCCAGCAGCGGCGCTAGCGGGTACAATGAGCAGTTCTTC.

This clone occurred once. CDR3 residues: CASRLSGGSYNEQFF. For the CDR3, the DNA is TGCGCCAGTAGATTGAGTGGAGGCTCCTACAATGAGCAGTTCTTC. V gene TRBV5-1 combines with J gene TRBJ2-1; TRBD2 is a possible D gene (5 bases). V lost 8 bases, J lost 0 bases, and 15 bases lay in between. The CDR3 has 15 residues. Germline loops: CDR1 SGHRS, CDR2 YFSETQ.

The J gene is TRBJ1-4, the V gene TRBV27; TRBD1 is a possible D gene (6 bases). V lost 6 bases and J 7 bases, leaving 18 bases between the germline ends. Germline V gene data show CDR1 as MNHEY and CDR2 as SMNVEV (reference sequence). This CDR3 comprises 15 residues. The CDR3 bases are TGTGCCAGCAGCTCCTTACAGGGAGTCGGTGAAAAACTGTTTTTT. Protein: CASSSLQGVGEKLFF.

This clone was detected only once. The CDR3 spells CASSLGRGGETQYF. CDR3 DNA sequence: TGTGCCAGCAGCTTGGGTAGAGGGGGAGAGACCCAGTACTTC. The V and J genes are TRBV7-2 and TRBJ2-5, with D possibly matching TRBD1 (6 bases). Trimming took 3 bases from V and 4 from J, leaving 12 bases between them. CDR3 length: 14 amino acids. The germline V gene has CDR1 SGHTA and CDR2 FQGNSA.

The V call is TRBV5-3, the J call TRBJ2-7, with 8 bases lining up with TRBD1. TRBV5-3 belongs to the ORF category, with a function that is uncertain. This CDR3 spans 14 amino acids. The ends lost 4 bases at V and 2 bases at J; junction bases unmatched: 5. The CDR3 region has the DNA TGTGCCAGAAGCCCACAGGGGGAGACCTACGAGCAGTACGTC. Amino acids: CARSPQGETYEQYV.

For this clone: One junction end disagrees with the germline gene, perhaps due to a read error. CDR3 residues: CASSLQGVGANGLTF. The CDR3 DNA sequence: TGTGCCAGCAGCCTGCAGGGGGTTGGGGCCAACGGCCTGACTTTC. V usage is TRBV7-3 and J usage is TRBJ2-6, with 7 positions matching TRBD1. Germline CDR1 is SGHTA and CDR2 is FQGTGA. The CDR3 covers 15 residues.

The chain employs TRBV15 and TRBJ2-1, with D possibly TRBD2 on 5 matching bases. V dropped 1 base and J dropped 0 bases, with 19 bases sitting between them. CDR3 length: 19 residues. The V gene's germline CDR1 is LNHNV and CDR2 YYDKDF (reference sequence). The DNA for the CDR3 is TGTGCCACCAGCAGAGGTCTTAGTGAGCGGAAGAGCTCCTACAATGAGCAGTTCTTC. Protein product: CATSRGLSERKSSYNEQFF.

The V gene is TRBV6-1, the J gene TRBJ2-7, with D perhaps matching TRBD2 (5 bases). The germline V and J ends were trimmed by 4 bases and 1 base, with 11 bases remaining between them. This CDR3 spans 14 amino acids. CDR1 MNHNS and CDR2 SASEGT come from the germline V gene. CDR3 amino acids: CASSVGRGSYEQYF. CDR3 nucleotide sequence: TGTGCCAGCAGTGTCGGACGGGGATCCTACGAGCAGTACTTC.

J is TRBJ1-2 and V is TRBV15; D remains ambiguous. Trimming removed 5 bases at V and 8 bases at J, with 21 bases between. Germline V lookup: CDR1 LNHNV, CDR2 YYDKDF (reference sequence). This CDR3 region has 15 residues. The CDR3 bases are TGTGCCACCAGCCTACATTACGGGGAAGTCGAGGGCTACACCTTC. Encoded protein: CATSLHYGEVEGYTF.

This clone was found a few times. The chain combines TRBV2 with TRBJ2-7; 7 nucleotides match TRBD1. The trim removed 5 bases at V and 6 bases at J, leaving 7 bases unmatched. The CDR3 runs to 13 residues. Germline CDR1 is SNHLY and CDR2 is FYNNEI. The CDR3 loop reads CASSTGQAVEQYF. CDR3 nucleotide sequence: TGTGCCAGCAGTACTGGACAGGCGGTCGAGCAGTACTTC.

This rearrangement joins TRBV5-4 to TRBJ2-7; tentatively, D is TRBD1 (7 bases). The CDR3 extends over 14 amino acids. V lost 4 bases and J lost 3, with 14 bases in between. Germline CDR1 is SGHNT and CDR2 is YYREEE (reference sequence). CDR3 in amino acids: CASSPNQGGYEQYV. The DNA for the CDR3 is TGTGCCAGCAGCCCCAACCAGGGGGGCTACGAGCAGTACGTC.

V usage is TRBV7-9 and J usage is TRBJ2-2; 8 positions agree with TRBD1. Germline CDR1 SEHNR, CDR2 FQNEAQ (reference sequence). V lost 7 bases and J lost 13; bases outside the gene matches: 17. This CDR3 has 15 amino acids. This CDR3 reads CASTSSGQGPRGLFF. CDR3 nucleotides: TGTGCCAGCACCTCCTCCGGACAGGGCCCGAGGGGGCTGTTTTTT.

Concerning this clone itself: Within the sample, other DNA sequences also encode this same CDR3. This chain uses TRBV6-5 with TRBJ1-1; TRBD1 matches at 7 bases. The CDR3 runs to 14 residues. V shed 8 bases, J shed 4 bases, and the junction held 10 bases outside the gene matches. In germline, CDR1 is MNHEY, CDR2 SVGAGI. The CDR3 DNA follows: TGTGCCAGCGCCCACAGACAGGGCACCACTGAAGCTTTCTTT. This translates into CASAHRQGTTEAFF.

The V gene is TRBV4-2, the J gene TRBJ2-2, with TRBD2 matching 9 bases. V shed 0 bases and J 7 bases; nucleotides not matched to a gene: 9. This CDR3 has 17 amino acids. The germline V gene encodes CDR1 LGHNA and CDR2 YNFKEQ. CDR3 amino acids: CASSQDPGSSGNGELFF. The CDR3 DNA follows: TGTGCCAGCAGCCAAGATCCGGGGTCTAGCGGGAACGGGGAGCTGTTTTTT.